The next 9 T cell receptor beta chains were all read from a single sample in a study of T cells after yellow fever vaccination. TCRdb re-called the 5' RACE reads with MiXCR, one entry per CDR3 protein. The sample consists of over 150,000 distinct CDR3 sequences, around 7.3% of them appearing once. Sequenced here: CD4+ T cells sorted from PBMCs, sampled 5 to 6 days after the first yellow fever vaccination. The receptors were gathered from a man aged 18-30 years who received the YFV17D yellow fever vaccine.

This clonotype was detected ten times or more. The chain has TRBV5-1 and TRBJ2-1; 9 bases match TRBD2. Germline CDR1 is SGHRS and CDR2 is YFSETQ. The CDR3 extends over 15 amino acids. V lost 3 bases to trimming and J lost 8 bases; unmatched junction nucleotides: 9. CDR3 protein: CASSSGLADGDEQFF. The CDR3 DNA reads TGCGCCAGCAGCTCGGGACTAGCAGACGGTGATGAGCAGTTCTTC. The variable domain in full, completed from reference TRBV5-1 and TRBJ2-1, reads KAGVTQTPRYLIKTRGQQVTLSCSPISGHRSVSWYQQTPGQGLQFLFEYFSETQRNKGNFPGRFSGRQFSNSRSEMNVSTLELGDSALYLCASSSGLADGDEQFFGPGTRLTVL.

V and J are TRBV29-1 and TRBJ2-7, with D maybe TRBD1 (6 bases). V was shortened by 3 bases and J by 1 base, with 16 bases between the two germline ends. CDR1 SQVTM and CDR2 ANQGSEA come from the germline V gene. The length of the CDR3 is 15 residues. The CDR3 here is CSVESLYRVSYEQYF. The CDR3 DNA reads as TGCAGCGTTGAGTCTTTGTACAGGGTTTCCTACGAGCAGTACTTC.

Only a few counts were recorded for this clonotype. The genes are TRBV6-4 and TRBJ1-2; D is perhaps TRBD1 (5 bases). The V end was cut by 2 bases, the J end by 6 bases, with 7 bases between. The CDR3 has 12 residues. CDR1 MRHNA and CDR2 SNTAGT come from the germline V gene. CDR3: CASSDGGNGYTF. In nucleotides, the CDR3 is TGTGCCAGCAGTGACGGGGGGAATGGCTACACCTTC.

This clonotype has only a few counts. V is TRBV28 and J is TRBJ1-1; no definite D call. Trimming took off 3 bases at V and 7 bases at J, with 6 bases between the two ends. CDR1 is MDHEN and CDR2 is SYDVKM in the germline V gene. The CDR3 has 11 residues. CDR3 in amino acids: CASSLGSEAFF. CDR3 nucleotides: TGTGCCAGCAGTTTGGGGAGTGAAGCTTTCTTT.

This clonotype was seen repeatedly, ten times or more. J is TRBJ1-2 and V is TRBV12-3 or TRBV12-4, with 9 bases fitting TRBD1. After removal of 6 bases from V and 4 bases from J, the junction contained 6 bases not matched to a gene. The CDR3 extends over 14 amino acids. CDR3 nucleotides: TGTGCCAGCAGCCCGGACAGGGGAAGCTATGGCTACACCTTC. Translation: CASSPDRGSYGYTF.

This chain joins TRBV5-1 and TRBJ2-1; either TRBD1 or TRBD2 may fit D (6 bases each). Germline V CDR1 and CDR2: SGHRS, YFSETQ. CDR3 length: 14 residues. Trimming pared 6 bases from V and 0 bases from J, leaving 10 bases between. DNA for the CDR3: TGCGCCAGCACCGAGGGGGGCTCCTACAATGAGCAGTTCTTC. Translated, it gives CASTEGGSYNEQFF.

This clonotype was seen many times. The chain combines TRBV2 with TRBJ1-2; maybe TRBD1 (6 bases). The CDR3 extends over 14 amino acids. The V gene lost 5 bases and the J gene lost 4 bases, with 14 bases spanning the gap. The germline V gene encodes CDR1 SNHLY and CDR2 FYNNEI. CDR3 DNA: TGTGCCAGCAGTCCGCGAGGACAGCCCTATGGCTACACCTTC. Its protein product is CASSPRGQPYGYTF.

This clonotype has at least ten counts. The chain carries TRBV7-9 and TRBJ2-2; no reliable D call. This CDR3 region has 12 residues. Trimming removed 7 bases at V and 4 bases at J, with 7 bases between. Germline assignment: CDR1 SEHNR and CDR2 FQNEAQ (reference sequence). The CDR3 DNA follows: TGTGCCAGCAATGGGTTCACCGGGGAGCTGTTTTTT. Amino acid sequence: CASNGFTGELFF.

This clonotype was detected many times. This chain links TRBV6-1 with TRBJ2-7, with D perhaps matching TRBD2 (5 bases). Germline CDR1 and CDR2: MNHNS and SASEGT. The CDR3 spans 16 residues. The ends were cut back, 4 bases at V and 3 bases at J, with 19 bases in the middle. In DNA, the CDR3 is TGTGCCAGCAGTGCAAAACCGGGATACCCTCTCTACGAGCAGTACGTC. It translates to CASSAKPGYPLYEQYV.